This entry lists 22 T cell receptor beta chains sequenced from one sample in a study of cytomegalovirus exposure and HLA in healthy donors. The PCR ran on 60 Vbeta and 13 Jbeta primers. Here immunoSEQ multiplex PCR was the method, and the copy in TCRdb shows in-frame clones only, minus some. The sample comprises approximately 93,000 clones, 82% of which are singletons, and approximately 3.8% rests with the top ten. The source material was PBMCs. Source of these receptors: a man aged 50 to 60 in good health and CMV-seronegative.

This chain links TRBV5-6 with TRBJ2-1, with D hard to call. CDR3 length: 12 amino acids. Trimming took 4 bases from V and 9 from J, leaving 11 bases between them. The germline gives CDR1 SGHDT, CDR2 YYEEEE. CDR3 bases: TGTGCCAGCAGCCCCGGTTACCGTGAGCAGTTCTTC. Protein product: CASSPGYREQFF.

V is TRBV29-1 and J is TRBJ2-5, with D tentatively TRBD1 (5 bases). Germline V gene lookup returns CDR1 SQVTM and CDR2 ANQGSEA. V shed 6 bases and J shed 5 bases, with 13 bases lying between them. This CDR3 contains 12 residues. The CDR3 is CSVAQGLETQYF. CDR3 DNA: TGCAGCGTGGCCCAGGGTCTGGAGACCCAGTACTTC.

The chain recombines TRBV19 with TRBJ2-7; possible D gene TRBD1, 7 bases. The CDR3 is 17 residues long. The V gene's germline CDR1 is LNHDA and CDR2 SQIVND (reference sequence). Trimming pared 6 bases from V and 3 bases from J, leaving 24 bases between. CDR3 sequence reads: CASSHNQGEDGNYEQYF. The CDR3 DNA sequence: TGTGCCAGTAGCCATAATCAGGGGGAGGACGGGAACTACGAGCAGTACTTC. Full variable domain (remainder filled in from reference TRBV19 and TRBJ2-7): DGGITQSPKYLFRKEGQNVTLSCEQNLNHDAMYWYRQDPGQGLRLIYYSQIVNDFQKGDIAEGYSVSREKKESFPLTVTSAQKNPTAFYLCASSHNQGEDGNYEQYFGPGTRLTVT.

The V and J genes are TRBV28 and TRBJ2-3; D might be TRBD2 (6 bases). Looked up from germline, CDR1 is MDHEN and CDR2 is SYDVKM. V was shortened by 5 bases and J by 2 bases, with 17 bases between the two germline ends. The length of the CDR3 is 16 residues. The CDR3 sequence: CASSPPGTSITDTQYF. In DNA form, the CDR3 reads TGTGCCAGCAGTCCTCCCGGGACTTCAATCACAGATACGCAGTATTTT.

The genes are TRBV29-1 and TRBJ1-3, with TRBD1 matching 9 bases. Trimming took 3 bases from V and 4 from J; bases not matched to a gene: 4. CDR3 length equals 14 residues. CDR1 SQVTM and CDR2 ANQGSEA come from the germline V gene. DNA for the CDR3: TGCAGCGTTGACCCGGGACAGGGAGGAAACACCATATATTTT. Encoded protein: CSVDPGQGGNTIYF. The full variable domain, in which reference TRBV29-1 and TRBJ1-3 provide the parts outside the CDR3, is SAVISQKPSRDICQRGTSLTIQCQVDSQVTMMFWYRQQPGQSLTLIATANQGSEATYESGFVIDKFPISRPNLTFSTLTVSNMSPEDSSIYLCSVDPGQGGNTIYFGEGSWLTVV.

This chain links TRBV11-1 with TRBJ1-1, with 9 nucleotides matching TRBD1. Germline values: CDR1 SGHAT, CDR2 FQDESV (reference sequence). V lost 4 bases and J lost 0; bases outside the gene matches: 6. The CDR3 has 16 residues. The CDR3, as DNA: TGTGCCAGCAGCTACAGACAGGGGGTCTTGAACACTGAAGCTTTCTTT. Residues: CASSYRQGVLNTEAFF.

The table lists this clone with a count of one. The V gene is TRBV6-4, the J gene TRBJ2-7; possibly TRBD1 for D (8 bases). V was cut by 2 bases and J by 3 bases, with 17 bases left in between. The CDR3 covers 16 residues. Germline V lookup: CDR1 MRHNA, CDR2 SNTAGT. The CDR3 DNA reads TGTGCCAGCAGTGACCCGGACAGGGAGGGGGACTACGAGCAGTACTTC. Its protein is CASSDPDREGDYEQYF.

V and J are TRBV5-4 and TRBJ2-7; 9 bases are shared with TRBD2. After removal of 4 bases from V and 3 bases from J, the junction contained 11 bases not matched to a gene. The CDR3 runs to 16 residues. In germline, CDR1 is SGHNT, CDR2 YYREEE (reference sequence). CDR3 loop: CASSRTGSGGFYEQYF. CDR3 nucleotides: TGTGCCAGCAGCAGGACCGGTAGCGGGGGTTTCTACGAGCAGTACTTC.

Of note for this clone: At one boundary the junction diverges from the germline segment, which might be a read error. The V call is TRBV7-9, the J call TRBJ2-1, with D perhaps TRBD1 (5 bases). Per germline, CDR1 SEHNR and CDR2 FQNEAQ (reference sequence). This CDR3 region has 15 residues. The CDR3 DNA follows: TGTTCCAGCCTCAATCCCGACAGTTTATACAATGAGCAGTTCTTC. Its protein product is CSSLNPDSLYNEQFF.

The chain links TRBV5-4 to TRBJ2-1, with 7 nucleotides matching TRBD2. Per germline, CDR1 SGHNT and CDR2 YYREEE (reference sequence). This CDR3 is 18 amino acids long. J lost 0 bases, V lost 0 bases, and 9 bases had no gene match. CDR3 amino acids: CASSLGGGGGSSYNEQFF. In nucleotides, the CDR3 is TGTGCCAGCAGCTTGGGGGGAGGTGGCGGGAGCTCCTACAATGAGCAGTTCTTC.

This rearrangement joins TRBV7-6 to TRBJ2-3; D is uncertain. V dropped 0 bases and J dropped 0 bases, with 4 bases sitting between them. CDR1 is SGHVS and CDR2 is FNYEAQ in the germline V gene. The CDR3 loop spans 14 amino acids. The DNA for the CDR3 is TGTGCCAGCAGCTTAGCGACTAGCACAGATACGCAGTATTTT. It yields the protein CASSLATSTDTQYF.

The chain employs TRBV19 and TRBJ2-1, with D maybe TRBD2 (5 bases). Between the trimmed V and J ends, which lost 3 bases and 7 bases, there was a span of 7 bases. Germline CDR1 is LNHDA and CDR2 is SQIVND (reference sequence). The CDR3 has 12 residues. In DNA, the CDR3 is TGTGCCAGTAGTATGCGGGTTAATGAGCAGTTCTTC. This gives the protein CASSMRVNEQFF.

This CDR3 reads CASSQGPGANYGYTF. CDR3 coding DNA: TGTGCCAGCAGCCAAGGACCGGGGGCTAACTATGGCTACACCTTC. V and J are TRBV14 and TRBJ1-2, with TRBD1 as a possible D gene (5 bases). Trimming took 1 base from V and 0 from J, leaving 9 bases between them. The CDR3 spans 15 residues. Germline V gives CDR1 SGHDN, CDR2 FVKESK. Based on the CDR3 plus reference TRBV14 and TRBJ1-2, the full variable domain is EAGVTQFPSHSVIEKGQTVTLRCDPISGHDNLYWYRRVMGKEIKFLLHFVKESKQDESGMPNNRFLAERTGGTYSTLKVQPAELEDSGVYFCASSQGPGANYGYTFGSGTRLTVV.

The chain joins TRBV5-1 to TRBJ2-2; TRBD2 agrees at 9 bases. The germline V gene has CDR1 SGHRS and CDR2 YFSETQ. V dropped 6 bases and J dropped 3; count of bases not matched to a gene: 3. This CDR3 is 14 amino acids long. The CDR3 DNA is TGCGCCAGCAATATAGCGGGGGACACCGGGGAGCTGTTTTTT. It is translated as CASNIAGDTGELFF.

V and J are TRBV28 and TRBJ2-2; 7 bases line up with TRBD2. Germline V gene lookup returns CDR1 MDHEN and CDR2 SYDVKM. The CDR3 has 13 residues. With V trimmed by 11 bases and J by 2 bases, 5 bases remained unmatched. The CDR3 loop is CAAQRDNTGELFF. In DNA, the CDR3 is TGTGCCGCCCAGCGGGATAACACCGGGGAGCTGTTTTTT.

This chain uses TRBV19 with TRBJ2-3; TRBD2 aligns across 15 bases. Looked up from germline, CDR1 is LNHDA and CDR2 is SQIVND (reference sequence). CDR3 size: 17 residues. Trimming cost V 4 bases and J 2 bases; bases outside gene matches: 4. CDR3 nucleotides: TGTGCCAGTAGTAAGGGACTAGCGGGAGGATCCACAGATACGCAGTATTTT. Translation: CASSKGLAGGSTDTQYF.

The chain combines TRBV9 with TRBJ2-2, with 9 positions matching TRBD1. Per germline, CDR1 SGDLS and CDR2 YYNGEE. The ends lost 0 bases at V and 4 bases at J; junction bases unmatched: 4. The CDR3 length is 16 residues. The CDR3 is CASSVGGTGSTGELFF. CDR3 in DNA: TGTGCCAGCAGCGTAGGAGGGACAGGGTCCACCGGGGAGCTGTTTTTT.

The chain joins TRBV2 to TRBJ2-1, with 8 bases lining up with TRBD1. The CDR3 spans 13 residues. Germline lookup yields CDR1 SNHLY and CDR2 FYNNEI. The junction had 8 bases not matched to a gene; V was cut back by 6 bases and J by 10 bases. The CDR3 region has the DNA TGTGCCAGCAGGGACGACAGGGGCAGGGAGCAGTTCTTC. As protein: CASRDDRGREQFF.

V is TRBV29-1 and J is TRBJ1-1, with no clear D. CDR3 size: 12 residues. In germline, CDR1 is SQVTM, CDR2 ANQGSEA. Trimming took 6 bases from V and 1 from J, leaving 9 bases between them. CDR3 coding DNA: TGCAGCGTCCAGGTAGGGAACACTGAAGCTTTCTTT. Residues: CSVQVGNTEAFF.

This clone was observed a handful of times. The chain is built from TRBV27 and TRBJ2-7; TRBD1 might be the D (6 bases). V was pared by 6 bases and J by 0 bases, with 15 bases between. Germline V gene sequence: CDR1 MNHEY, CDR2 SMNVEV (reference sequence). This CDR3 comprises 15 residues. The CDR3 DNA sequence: TGTGCCAGCAGCCCAGGACAGTCCAGCTCCTACGAGCAGTACTTC. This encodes CASSPGQSSSYEQYF.

The CDR3 DNA sequence: TGTGCCAGTAGTCCCAGCCGGGGTTCAGATACGCAGTATTTT. The encoded protein is CASSPSRGSDTQYF. This chain joins TRBV19 and TRBJ2-3; the D gene is possibly TRBD2 (5 bases). CDR1 and CDR2 (germline): LNHDA, SQIVND (reference sequence). With 5 bases removed from V and 4 bases from J, the gap between germline ends came to 13 bases. This CDR3 contains 14 residues.

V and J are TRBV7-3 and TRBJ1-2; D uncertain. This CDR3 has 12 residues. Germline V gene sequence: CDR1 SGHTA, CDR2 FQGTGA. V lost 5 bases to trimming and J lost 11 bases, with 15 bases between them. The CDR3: CASSLGRTGYTF. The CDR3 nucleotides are TGTGCCAGCAGCCTAGGCCGGACGGGGTACACCTTC.